These 7 T cell receptor beta chains were sequenced from one sample in a study of T cells in Graves' hyperthyroidism and ophthalmopathy. RNA transcripts yielded amplified TCR beta CDR3 regions. In the first-round RT-PCR of the TCR CDR3, the HTBI primer set was used. TCRdb itself ran the multiplex PCR reads through MiXCR, one entry per CDR3 protein. The sample consists of some 550,000 distinct CDR3 sequences, roughly 16% of them appearing once. Specimen: blood. The receptors derive from a woman between 40 and 55 years old with Graves' ophthalmopathy.

This clonotype has a count of ten or more. The chain has TRBV12-3 or TRBV12-4 and TRBJ2-1, with D unresolved. Trimming removed 1 base at V and 4 bases at J, with 8 bases between. There are 14 residues in the CDR3. The CDR3 here is CASSLDSVYNEQFF. For the CDR3, the DNA is TGTGCCAGCAGTTTAGATTCGGTATACAATGAGCAGTTCTTC.

V usage is TRBV20-1 and J usage is TRBJ2-7; unclear D gene. V shed 5 bases and J shed 5 bases, with 10 bases lying between them. Germline-derived CDR1 and CDR2 are DFQATT and SNEGSKA (reference sequence). The CDR3 consists of 11 residues. This CDR3 reads CSAFLGDEQYF. In DNA form, the CDR3 reads TGCAGTGCTTTCTTGGGTGACGAGCAGTACTTC.

This chain's CDR3 is CASSQGQLDTQYF. CDR3 nucleotide sequence: TGTGCCAGCAGCCAAGGACAACTGGATACGCAGTATTTT. The chain carries TRBV14 and TRBJ2-3; D unclear. The CDR3 covers 13 residues. Germline-derived CDR1 and CDR2 are SGHDN and FVKESK. The V and J ends lost 1 base and 6 bases respectively, with 8 bases between them.

This clonotype appeared a few times. V gene TRBV12-3 or TRBV12-4 combines with J gene TRBJ2-3; D is uncertain. Trimming removed 2 bases at V and 4 bases at J, with 10 bases between. The CDR3 covers 14 residues. CDR3 sequence: CASSLRRSSDTQYF. The CDR3 nucleotides are TGTGCCAGCAGTTTACGCAGGTCATCAGATACGCAGTATTTT.

This clonotype appeared many times. This rearrangement joins TRBV20-1 to TRBJ1-5; weak D call: TRBD1 (5 bases). This CDR3 spans 15 amino acids. Looked up from germline, CDR1 is DFQATT and CDR2 is SNEGSKA (reference sequence). The V and J ends lost 3 bases and 5 bases respectively, with 17 bases between them. The CDR3 loop reads CSASDGGANDQPQHF. For the CDR3, the DNA is TGCAGTGCTAGTGATGGAGGGGCAAATGATCAGCCCCAGCATTTT.

This clonotype showed up many times. This chain connects TRBV20-1 to TRBJ2-7, with 9 bases identical to TRBD1. CDR1 is DFQATT and CDR2 is SNEGSKA in the germline V gene (reference sequence). The CDR3 is 15 residues long. The trim removed 4 bases at V and 3 bases at J, leaving 10 bases unmatched. CDR3 residues: CSATPGTGIRYEQYF. In DNA form, the CDR3 reads TGCAGTGCTACGCCGGGGACAGGGATACGCTACGAGCAGTACTTC.

This clonotype was recorded a few times. J is TRBJ2-1 and V is TRBV7-9, with D unresolved. The ends were cut back, 1 base at V and 5 bases at J, with 12 bases in the middle. The CDR3 runs to 15 residues. The germline V gene encodes CDR1 SEHNR and CDR2 FQNEAQ (reference sequence). CDR3 residues: CASSLEATNDNEQFF. Here the CDR3 DNA reads TGTGCCAGCAGCTTAGAAGCCACAAATGACAATGAGCAGTTCTTC.